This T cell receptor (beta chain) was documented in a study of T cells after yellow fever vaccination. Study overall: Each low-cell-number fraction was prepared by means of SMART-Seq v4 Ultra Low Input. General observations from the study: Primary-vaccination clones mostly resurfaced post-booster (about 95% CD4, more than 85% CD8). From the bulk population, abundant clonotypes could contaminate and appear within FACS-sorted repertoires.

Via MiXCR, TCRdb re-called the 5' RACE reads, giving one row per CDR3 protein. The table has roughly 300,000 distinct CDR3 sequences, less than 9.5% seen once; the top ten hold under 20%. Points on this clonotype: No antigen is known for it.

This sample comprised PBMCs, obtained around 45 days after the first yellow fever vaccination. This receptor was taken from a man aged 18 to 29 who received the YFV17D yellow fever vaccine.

The CDR3 spells CASTPGTSGADEQFF. The DNA of the CDR3 is TGTGCCAGCACCCCTGGGACTAGCGGGGCCGATGAGCAGTTCTTC. The chain carries TRBV7-2 and TRBJ2-1; TRBD2 agrees at 13 bases. Germline V gene sequence: CDR1 SGHTA, CDR2 FQGNSA. The CDR3 runs 15 residues. V was pared by 7 bases and J by 8 bases, with 8 bases of the junction left unmatched.